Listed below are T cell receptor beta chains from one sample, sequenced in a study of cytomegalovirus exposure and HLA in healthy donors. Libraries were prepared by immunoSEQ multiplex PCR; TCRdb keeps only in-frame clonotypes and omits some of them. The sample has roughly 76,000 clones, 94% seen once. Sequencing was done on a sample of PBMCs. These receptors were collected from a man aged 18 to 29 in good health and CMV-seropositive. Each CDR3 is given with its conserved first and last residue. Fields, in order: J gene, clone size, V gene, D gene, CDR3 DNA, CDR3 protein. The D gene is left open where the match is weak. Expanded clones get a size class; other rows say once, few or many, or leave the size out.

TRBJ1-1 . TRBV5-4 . TGTGCCAGCAGCTCCGGAGGACAGATCATGAACAGTGAAGCTTTCTTT CASSSGGQIMNSEAFF
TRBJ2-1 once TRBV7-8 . TGTGCCAGCAGCTACTGGGACTCCAACTCCTACAATGAGCAGTTCTTC CASSYWDSNSYNEQFF
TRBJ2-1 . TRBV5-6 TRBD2 TGTGCCAGCAGCTGGATGGGACTAGCGGACTACAATGAGCAGTTCTTC CASSWMGLADYNEQFF
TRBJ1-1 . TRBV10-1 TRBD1 TGCGCCAGCAGTGAAAGGACAGGACGCTTGGCTTTCTTT CASSERTGRLAFF
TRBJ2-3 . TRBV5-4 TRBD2 TGTGCCAGCAGCTGGGCGGGAGGTAGCACAGATACGCAGTATTTT CASSWAGGSTDTQYF
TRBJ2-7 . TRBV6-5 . TGTGCCAGCAGTCCCCTATCCTACGAGCAGTACTTC CASSPLSYEQYF
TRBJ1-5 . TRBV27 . TGTGCCAGCAGTTTATCTAGACAAAGCAATCAGCCCCAGCATTTT CASSLSRQSNQPQHF
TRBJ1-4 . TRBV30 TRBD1 TGTGCCTCCAAAGAGACAGGGGGGAATGAAAAACTGTTTTTT CASKETGGNEKLFF
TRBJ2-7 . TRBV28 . TGTGTCAGCAGCTCAATTAGGACAGTTTACGAGCAGTACTTC CVSSSIRTVYEQYF
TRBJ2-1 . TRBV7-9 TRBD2 TGTGCCAGCAGCTTTATTGGCGGGAGGGCCAAACCTGAGCAGTTCTTC CASSFIGGRAKPEQFF
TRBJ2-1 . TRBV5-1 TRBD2 TGCGCCAGCAGCTTGGATACTAGCGGCTACAATGAGCAGTTCTTC CASSLDTSGYNEQFF
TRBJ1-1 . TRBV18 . TGTGCCAGCTCACCACAGGGGTGGGAGAACACTGAAGCTTTCTTT CASSPQGWENTEAFF
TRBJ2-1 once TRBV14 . TGTGCCAGCAGCCACAACGGTAGGGGCTCCTACAATGAGCAGTTCTTC CASSHNGRGSYNEQFF
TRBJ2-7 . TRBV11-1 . TGTGCCAGCAGCTGGCAAACCAGCGGTCCCTACGAGCAGTACTTC CASSWQTSGPYEQYF
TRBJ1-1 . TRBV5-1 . TGCGCCAGCAGCGTGACACAGGGGAACACTGAAGCTTTCTTT CASSVTQGNTEAFF
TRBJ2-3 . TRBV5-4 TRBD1 TGTGCCAGCAGCGTATTTCAGGGGGCATTGACAGATACGCAGTATTTT CASSVFQGALTDTQYF
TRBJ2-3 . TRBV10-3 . TGTGCCACCCGGAGTGGGGGGGCAAAAGATACGCAGTATTTT CATRSGGAKDTQYF
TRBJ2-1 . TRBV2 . TGTGCCAGCATCCGCCCGGTGGGGGGTTCCTACAATGAGCAGTTCTTC CASIRPVGGSYNEQFF
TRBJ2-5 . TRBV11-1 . TGTGCCAGCAGCTCCCTTGGAACAGGTATAAGTCAAGAGACCCAGTACTTC CASSSLGTGISQETQYF
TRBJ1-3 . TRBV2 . TGTGCCGGCAGTATGAGCTCTGGAAACACCATATATTTT CAGSMSSGNTIYF
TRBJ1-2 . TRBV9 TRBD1 TGTGCCAGCAGCGGAAGACAGGGGGAGGGCTACACCTTC CASSGRQGEGYTF
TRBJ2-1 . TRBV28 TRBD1 TGTGCCAGCAGGAGACAGGGGAAATCATCCTACAATGAGCAGTTCTTC CASRRQGKSSYNEQFF
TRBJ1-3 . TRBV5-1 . TGCGCCAGCAGCTTGGGCAGCTCTGGAAACACCATATATTTT CASSLGSSGNTIYF
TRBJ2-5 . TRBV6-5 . TGTGCCAGCAGAGCGAGGGAGACCCAGTACTTC CASRARETQYF
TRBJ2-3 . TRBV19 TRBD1 TGTGCCAGTAGTCCCGGGACAGCGCCAGATACGCAGTATTTT CASSPGTAPDTQYF
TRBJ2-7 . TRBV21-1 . TGTGTTGGACAGCACTACGAGCAGTACTTC CVGQHYEQYF
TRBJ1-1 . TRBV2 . TGTGCCAGCAGTCTCAGAATAGGAGTGACTGAAGCTTTCTTT CASSLRIGVTEAFF
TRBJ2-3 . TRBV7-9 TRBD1 TGTGCCAGCAGCCCCCTATGGACAGGGGGAAGCACAGATACGCAGTATTTT CASSPLWTGGSTDTQYF
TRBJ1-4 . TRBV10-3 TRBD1 TGTGCCATCAGTCCGGGACAGGAATATGAAAAACTGTTTTTT CAISPGQEYEKLFF
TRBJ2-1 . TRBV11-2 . TGTGCCAGCAGCTTAGATTGGAGGGGGCTAGCGCGTAGAGACAATGAGCAGTTCTTC CASSLDWRGLARRDNEQFF
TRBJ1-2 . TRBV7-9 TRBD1 TGTGCCAGCAGCTTAGGCCAGGGGGATGGCTACACCTTC CASSLGQGDGYTF
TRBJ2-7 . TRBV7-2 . TGTGCCAGCACCCGAACGAGCTCCTACGAGCAGTACTTC CASTRTSSYEQYF
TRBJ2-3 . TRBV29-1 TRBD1 TGCAGCGTCAGACAGGGGGGCACAGATACGCAGTATTTT CSVRQGGTDTQYF
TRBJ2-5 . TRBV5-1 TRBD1 TGCGCCAGCAGCTTGACAGGGGGGGAGACCCAGTACTTC CASSLTGGETQYF
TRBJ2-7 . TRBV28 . TGTGCCAGCAGGAGCCTCCTGTCCTACGAGCAGTACTTC CASRSLLSYEQYF
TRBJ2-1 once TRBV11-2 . TGTGCCAGCAGCTTACCACAGTTAGGTGAGCAGTTCTTC CASSLPQLGEQFF
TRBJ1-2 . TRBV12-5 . TGTGCTAGTGGTTTGGCCATATTTCTCGAGGGAGGAGCTAACTATGGCTACACCTTC CASGLAIFLEGGANYGYTF
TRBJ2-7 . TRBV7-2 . TGTGCCAGCAGCTTAAACGGCGAGCAGTACTTC CASSLNGEQYF
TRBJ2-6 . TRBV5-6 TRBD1 TGTGCCAGCCGCATAATCCAACGACAGGGAGCCGGGGCCAACGTCCTGACTTTC CASRIIQRQGAGANVLTF
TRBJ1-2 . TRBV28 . TGTGCCACCACAAATCCTAACTATGGCTACACCTTC CATTNPNYGYTF
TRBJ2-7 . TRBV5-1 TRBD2 TGCGCCAGCAGCTTGTTTACTAGCGGGAGCTACGAGCAGTACTTC CASSLFTSGSYEQYF
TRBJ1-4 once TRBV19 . TGTGCCAGTAGTTCCAGGGGTGGAGGTAATGAAAAACTGTTTTTT CASSSRGGGNEKLFF
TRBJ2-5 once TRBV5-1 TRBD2 TGCGCCAGCAGCCCTGGGGTAGCGGGACGGGAAGAGACCCAGTACTTC CASSPGVAGREETQYF
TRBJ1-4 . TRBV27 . TGTGCCAGCAGTTCAAACAGGGATGGAGAACTGTTTTTT CASSSNRDGELFF
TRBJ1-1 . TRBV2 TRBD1 TGTGCCAGCAGGGACAGGGTTGGGAACACTGAAGCTTTCTTT CASRDRVGNTEAFF
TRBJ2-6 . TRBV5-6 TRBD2 TGTGCCAGCAGCTTGCTGGCTAGCGGGGCTGCTGGGGCCAACGTCCTGACTTTC CASSLLASGAAGANVLTF
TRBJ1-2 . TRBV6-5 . TGTGCCAGTTACAGTCAGGGTTTCGGGGGCTACACCTTC CASYSQGFGGYTF
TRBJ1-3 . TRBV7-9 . TGTGCCAGCAGCCCCTACTCCGGAAACACCATATATTTT CASSPYSGNTIYF
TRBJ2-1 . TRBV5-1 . TGCGCCAGCAGCTTGGGAGTGGGAGACCGGCAAACCTCCTACAATGAGCAGTTCTTC CASSLGVGDRQTSYNEQFF
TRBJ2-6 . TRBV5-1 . TGCGCCAGCAGCTTGGCGGTCTCTGGGGCCAACGTCCTGACTTTC CASSLAVSGANVLTF
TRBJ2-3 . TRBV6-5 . TGTGTCAGTGGTCTGGGACTTAAAACAGATACGCAGTATTTT CVSGLGLKTDTQYF
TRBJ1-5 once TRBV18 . TGTGCCAGCTCACCGAAGGGACGCGTCCGGGGGTTGAATCAGCCCCAGCATTTT CASSPKGRVRGLNQPQHF
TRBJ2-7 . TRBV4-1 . TGCGCCAGCAGCCAAGGAGTAGGTGGCGGCTACGAGCAGTACTTC CASSQGVGGGYEQYF
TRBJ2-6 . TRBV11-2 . TGTGCCAGCAGCTTCTACTATGACAGCTCTGGGGCCAACGTCCTGACTTTC CASSFYYDSSGANVLTF
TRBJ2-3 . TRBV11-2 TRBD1 TGTGCCAGCAGCTCGGGACAGGGGGATGATACGCAGTATTTT CASSSGQGDDTQYF